A selection of T cell receptor beta chains follows, all from one sample in a study of blood T cell repertoires in COVID-19. Repertoires were generated with immunoSEQ multiplex PCR, while TCRdb's copy carries only in-frame clones and drops some. This table has more than 400,000 clones, over 75% appearing once. Sequenced: peripheral blood. These receptors came from a human donor in a cohort sampled during active COVID-19. CDR3s include the opening cysteine and the closing phenylalanine or tryptophan. A D gene is named only where the DNA matches it firmly. Only part of the rows carry a size: once, few, many, or a class if the clone is expanded.

>TRBV6-1|TRBJ2-7|TRBD2|NA
TGTGCCAGCAGCGGTAGCGGGAGGTACGAGCAGTACTTC
CASSGSGRYEQYF
>TRBV5-1|TRBJ1-1|NA|NA
TGCGCCAGCAGCTTGGAGGGGATGGGGAACACTGAAGCTTTCTTT
CASSLEGMGNTEAFF
>TRBV10-3|TRBJ2-7|TRBD1|NA
TGTGCCATCAGTGTAGGACAGGGGCACGGAGGCAACGAGCAGTACTTC
CAISVGQGHGGNEQYF
>TRBV5-5|TRBJ1-4|TRBD1|NA
TGTGCCAGCAGACGGTGGACAGGGCGGGATGAAAAACTGTTTTTT
CASRRWTGRDEKLFF
>TRBV30|TRBJ2-5|NA|NA
TGTGCCTGGAGTGTGGGGATAGCGGAGACCCAGTACTTC
CAWSVGIAETQYF
>TRBV27|TRBJ2-7|TRBD2|NA
TGTGCCAGCAGCCTTAGACTAGCGGCGACCCTGGGCTACGAGCAGTACTTC
CASSLRLAATLGYEQYF
>TRBV5-6|TRBJ2-3|TRBD1|NA
TGTGCCAGCAGCTTCAGGGGGCCTAGCACAGATACGCAGTATTTT
CASSFRGPSTDTQYF
>TRBV28|TRBJ2-1|TRBD2|few
TGTGCCAGCATCGCTAGCGGGAGGCTCGGGAATGAGCAGTTCTTC
CASIASGRLGNEQFF
>TRBV21-1|TRBJ1-6|NA|NA
TGTGCCAGCAGCAAAGGACAGGGATATTCACCCCTCCACTTT
CASSKGQGYSPLHF
>TRBV5-1|TRBJ2-3|NA|NA
TGCGCCAGCAGCTTGGACTATATCGGGGGCACAGATACGCAGTATTTT
CASSLDYIGGTDTQYF
>TRBV7-3|TRBJ2-3|TRBD2|NA
TGTGCCAGCAGCAGAGCGGGGTCTAGCACAGATACGCAGTATTTT
CASSRAGSSTDTQYF
>TRBV5-4|TRBJ2-4|TRBD2|NA
TGTGCCAGCAGCTTGGGAAGTGCGGGAGCAGTCAAAAACATTCAGTACTTC
CASSLGSAGAVKNIQYF
>TRBV3-1/TRBV3-2|TRBJ2-1|TRBD2|NA
TGTGCCAGCAGCCAAGATCTCGGACTAGCTACCCCTGAGCAGTTCTTC
CASSQDLGLATPEQFF
>TRBV30|TRBJ2-3|NA|NA
TGTGCCTGGAGGATGTCGGGGGATACGCAGTATTTT
CAWRMSGDTQYF
>TRBV19|TRBJ2-1|TRBD1|NA
TGTGCCAGTAGGGGGCCACAGGGGGCTTTGGGACTACCAAGCAATGAGCAGTTCTTC
CASRGPQGALGLPSNEQFF
>TRBV28|TRBJ1-2|NA|NA
TGTGCCAGCAGTTTACCTGATAGAGGCTACACCTTC
CASSLPDRGYTF
>TRBV3-1/TRBV3-2|TRBJ1-1|TRBD1|NA
TGTGCCAGCAGCCAATCCGGAGGACAGGGGGCGAACACTGAAGCTTTCTTT
CASSQSGGQGANTEAFF
>TRBV7-3|TRBJ2-5|NA|NA
TGTGCCAGCAGCCCGGGGTACCAAGAGACCCAGTACTTC
CASSPGYQETQYF
>TRBV19|TRBJ1-2|NA|NA
TGTGCCAGTAGGGAGTTTAGCTATGGCTACACCTTC
CASREFSYGYTF
>TRBV19|TRBJ2-1|TRBD2|few
TGTGCCAGTAGTTCTCTAGCGGGAGGGCCCTACAATGAGCAGTTCTTC
CASSSLAGGPYNEQFF
>TRBV6-5|TRBJ1-1|NA|once
TGTGCCAGCAGTTACTCTCTGGGGGGTAACACTGAAGCTTTCTTT
CASSYSLGGNTEAFF
>TRBV2|TRBJ1-5|TRBD1|NA
TGTGCCAGCAATATCGGGACAGATTGGGAGCCCCAGCATTTT
CASNIGTDWEPQHF
>TRBV3-1/TRBV3-2|TRBJ2-3|TRBD2|NA
TGTGCCAGCAGCCTGACTAGCGGGAGTACCGGCACAGATACGCAGTATTTT
CASSLTSGSTGTDTQYF
>TRBV10-1|TRBJ2-1|TRBD2|once
TGCGCCAGCAGTGCTAGCGGGAGGTACGGTGAGCAGTTCTTC
CASSASGRYGEQFF
>TRBV9|TRBJ1-1|NA|NA
TGTGCCAGCAGCGTAGCTGGGGCAGGGATGAACACTGAAGCTTTCTTT
CASSVAGAGMNTEAFF
>TRBV7-9|TRBJ2-7|TRBD2|NA
TGTGCCAGCAGCCCACAACTAGCGGGTTATTACGAGCAGTACTTC
CASSPQLAGYYEQYF
>TRBV28|TRBJ1-3|NA|NA
TGTGCCAGCAGTCTCCGACACCAGAGCTCTGGAAACACCATATATTTT
CASSLRHQSSGNTIYF
>TRBV5-6|TRBJ1-2|NA|NA
TGTGCCAGCAGTCGAGATTATGGCTACACCTTC
CASSRDYGYTF
>TRBV6-2/TRBV6-3|TRBJ2-7|TRBD1|NA
TGTGCCAGCAGTTACCCCCGGGGACAGGGCTCCTACGAGCAGTACTTC
CASSYPRGQGSYEQYF
>TRBV4-1|TRBJ2-1|NA|NA
TGCGCCAGCAGCCAGTACGGGAATGAGCAGTTCTTC
CASSQYGNEQFF
>TRBV29-1|TRBJ2-7|NA|NA
TGCAGCTTTGAAGGAACAGGGTCCTACGAGCAGTACTTC
CSFEGTGSYEQYF
>TRBV19|TRBJ2-7|TRBD2|NA
TGTGCCAGTCGGACTAGCGGGGGCTTTGGGGAGCAGTACTTC
CASRTSGGFGEQYF